This T cell receptor (beta chain) was recorded in a study of early T cells in non-severe SARS-CoV-2 infection. Germline V lookup: CDR1 MGHRA, CDR2 YSYEKL. Deletions cut 4 bases from V and 2 bases from J, with 14 bases between. The CDR3 length is 15 residues. Separate cDNA molecules each had unique molecular identifiers attached to them. TCRdb ran MiXCR on the 5' RACE reads and lists one entry per CDR3 protein. The table has tens of thousands of distinct CDR3 sequences, 7.5% to 9.5% seen once. This clonotype was found a few times. Source material: whole blood. The V and J genes are TRBV4-1 and TRBJ1-2; D is unresolved. The source of this sequence is an adult who was a healthcare worker with PCR-confirmed SARS-CoV-2 infection or an uninfected control (not recorded which). CDR3 region: CASSLVTYRNYGYTF. The CDR3 nucleotides are TGCGCCAGCAGCCTAGTCACCTATCGAAACTATGGCTACACCTTC.